The rows below give T cell receptor beta chains drawn from one sample of a study of T cell responses to AZD1222 COVID-19 vaccine. Measured with immunoSEQ multiplex PCR; TCRdb has only the in-frame clones, and not every one. The table has 150,000 or so clones, 90% to 95% seen once. The starting material was peripheral blood, obtained 28 days after the second AZD1222 dose. These receptors were collected from an adult who received the AZD1222 COVID-19 vaccine. Both conserved end residues are part of each CDR3. The D gene is left open where the match is weak. Size values are once, few and many counts, or a class for expanded clones, and some rows have none.

clone_size | d_call | j_call | v_call | cdr3_aa | cdr3_nt
. | . | TRBJ1-2 | TRBV15 | CATSRARGPKYGYTF | TGTGCCACCAGCAGAGCTCGGGGACCAAAGTATGGCTACACCTTC
. | TRBD1 | TRBJ2-7 | TRBV7-8 | CASSYAGTAYEQYF | TGTGCCAGCAGCTATGCCGGGACAGCCTACGAGCAGTACTTC
. | . | TRBJ1-2 | TRBV3-1/TRBV3-2 | CASSTNRLYDAVGYTF | TGTGCCAGCAGCACAAACCGATTATACGATGCAGTTGGCTACACCTTC
. | . | TRBJ2-7 | TRBV1 | CTSRPTSSRVPSYEQYF | TGCACCAGCAGACCAACATCTTCGCGGGTACCTTCCTACGAGCAGTACTTC
once | . | TRBJ1-2 | TRBV12-3/TRBV12-4 | CASTPLRGGYTF | TGTGCCAGCACCCCCCTTCGGGGTGGCTACACCTTC
. | TRBD1 | TRBJ1-1 | TRBV15 | CATSSDRGVNTEAFF | TGTGCCACCAGCAGTGACAGGGGAGTGAACACTGAAGCTTTCTTT
. | TRBD2 | TRBJ2-3 | TRBV5-6 | CASSPFTGGRRDTQYF | TGTGCCAGCAGCCCTTTTACGGGGGGGCGAAGAGATACGCAGTATTTT
once | . | TRBJ1-5 | TRBV2 | CASSLTSIQPQHF | TGTGCCAGCAGTCTGACTTCTATACAGCCCCAGCATTTT
. | . | TRBJ2-1 | TRBV6-5 | CASSLAGLSQFF | TGTGCCAGCAGTTTGGCGGGATTATCGCAGTTCTTC
. | . | TRBJ1-1 | TRBV3-1/TRBV3-2 | CASSQAGFNTEAFF | TGTGCCAGCAGCCAAGCGGGTTTTAACACTGAAGCTTTCTTT
. | . | TRBJ1-5 | TRBV7-9 | CASSRPGGNQPQHF | TGTGCCAGCAGCCGGCCGGGCGGCAATCAGCCCCAGCATTTT
. | . | TRBJ1-1 | TRBV6-4 | CASSEQPNTEAFF | TGTGCCAGCAGTGAGCAACCGAACACTGAAGCTTTCTTT
. | . | TRBJ1-2 | TRBV30 | CAWSVPVSDYGYTF | TGTGCCTGGAGTGTACCTGTGTCCGACTATGGCTACACCTTC
. | . | TRBJ1-3 | TRBV5-1 | CASSPRTTGSGAGNTIYF | TGCGCCAGCAGCCCGAGAACAACAGGGTCCGGTGCTGGAAACACCATATATTTT
. | TRBD1 | TRBJ1-1 | TRBV13 | CASSLGTGGMNTEAFF | TGTGCCAGCAGCTTAGGGACAGGGGGGATGAACACTGAAGCTTTCTTT
. | . | TRBJ2-2 | TRBV10-1 | CASSQGGTGELFF | TGCGCCAGCAGCCAAGGGGGCACCGGGGAGCTGTTTTTT
. | TRBD2 | TRBJ2-4 | TRBV18 | CASSSPAGDNIQYF | TGTGCCAGCTCATCCCCGGCGGGGGATAACATTCAGTACTTC
once | . | TRBJ2-7 | TRBV12-3/TRBV12-4 | CASSFSGYYEQYF | TGTGCCAGCAGTTTTTCGGGGTACTACGAGCAGTACTTC
. | . | TRBJ2-1 | TRBV19 | CASSHSGSSYNEQFF | TGTGCCAGTAGTCACTCAGGGAGCTCCTACAATGAGCAGTTCTTC
. | TRBD2 | TRBJ2-1 | TRBV7-2 | CASSLIGSSSGTNEQFF | TGTGCCAGCAGCTTAATCGGAAGCTCTAGCGGGACAAATGAGCAGTTCTTC
. | . | TRBJ2-5 | TRBV4-1 | CASSRYGRRAEETQYF | TGCGCCAGCAGCCGCTACGGACGCCGAGCGGAGGAGACCCAGTACTTC
few | . | TRBJ1-2 | TRBV6-1 | CASSEAWIYGYTF | TGTGCCAGCAGTGAAGCTTGGATATATGGCTACACCTTC
. | . | TRBJ2-3 | TRBV4-1 | CASSRPRDTQYF | TGCGCCAGCAGCCGTCCTAGGGATACGCAGTATTTT
. | TRBD1 | TRBJ1-6 | TRBV5-5 | CASSLVAGTGGSPLHF | TGTGCCAGCAGCCTTGTCGCCGGGACAGGGGGATCACCCCTCCACTTT
few | TRBD1 | TRBJ1-6 | TRBV6-5 | CATLRDRGNSPLHF | TGTGCCACTTTAAGGGACAGGGGTAATTCACCCCTCCACTTT
. | . | TRBJ1-2 | TRBV5-1 | CASSLDLGAYGYTF | TGCGCCAGCAGCTTGGACCTAGGCGCCTATGGCTACACCTTC
once | . | TRBJ1-2 | TRBV19 | CAGPVYGGYTF | TGTGCCGGCCCGGTGTACGGGGGCTACACCTTC
. | TRBD2 | TRBJ2-1 | TRBV15 | CATKRGIYNEQFF | TGTGCCACCAAGCGGGGGATATACAATGAGCAGTTCTTC